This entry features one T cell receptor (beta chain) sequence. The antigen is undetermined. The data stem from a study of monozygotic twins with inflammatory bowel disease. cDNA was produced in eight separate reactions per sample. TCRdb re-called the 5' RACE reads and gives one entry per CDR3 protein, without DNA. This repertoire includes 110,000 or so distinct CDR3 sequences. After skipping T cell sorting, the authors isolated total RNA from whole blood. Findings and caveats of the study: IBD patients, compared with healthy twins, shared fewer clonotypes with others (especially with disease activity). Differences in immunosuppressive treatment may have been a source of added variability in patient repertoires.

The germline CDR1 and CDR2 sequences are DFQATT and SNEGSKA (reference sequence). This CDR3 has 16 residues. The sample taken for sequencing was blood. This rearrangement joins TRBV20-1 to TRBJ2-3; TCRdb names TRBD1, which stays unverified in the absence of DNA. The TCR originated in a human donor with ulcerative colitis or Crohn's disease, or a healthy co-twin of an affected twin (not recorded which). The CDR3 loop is CSATVLGQASTDTQYF.